Listed below are T cell receptor beta chains from one sample, sequenced in a study of blood T cell repertoires in COVID-19. The assay was immunoSEQ multiplex PCR, and TCRdb's table has in-frame clones only and misses some. The table includes almost 200,000 clones, around 89% detected once. Sequencing was performed on PBMCs or T cells enriched from blood (not recorded which). The receptors derive from a woman aged 18 to 35 who had recovered from COVID-19. Both conserved end residues are part of each CDR3. Fields, in order: CDR3 DNA, CDR3 protein, J gene, V gene, D gene, clone size. The D gene is left open where the match is weak. Clone size, where shown, is once, few, many, or a class for clones that have expanded.

CDR3 DNA: TGTGCCAGCAGCTACGTCCCCCAAGCGGAAGAGACCCAGTACTTC
CDR3 protein: CASSYVPQAEETQYF
J gene: TRBJ2-5
V gene: TRBV7-9
D gene: .
clone size: once

CDR3 DNA: TGTGCCAGCAGTCCGGGAGGGGACAATCAGCCCCAGCATTTT
CDR3 protein: CASSPGGDNQPQHF
J gene: TRBJ1-5
V gene: TRBV28
D gene: .
clone size: .

CDR3 DNA: TGTGCCAGCAGTACGGACAGGGGGAATGAAAAACTGTTTTTT
CDR3 protein: CASSTDRGNEKLFF
J gene: TRBJ1-4
V gene: TRBV28
D gene: TRBD1
clone size: .

CDR3 DNA: TGTGCCAGCAGCTTGGGGGGAGCGGCTCAGCCCCAGCATTTT
CDR3 protein: CASSLGGAAQPQHF
J gene: TRBJ1-5
V gene: TRBV5-6
D gene: .
clone size: once

CDR3 DNA: TGCGCCAGCAGCAGGAGGGGAGCAACCGGGACAGGGTCCCCCGGCGATGGAAACACCATATATTTT
CDR3 protein: CASSRRGATGTGSPGDGNTIYF
J gene: TRBJ1-3
V gene: TRBV5-1
D gene: TRBD1
clone size: .

CDR3 DNA: TGTGCCAGCAGTTTAGGAGTAACAGGGGACTATGGCTACACCTTC
CDR3 protein: CASSLGVTGDYGYTF
J gene: TRBJ1-2
V gene: TRBV28
D gene: TRBD1
clone size: .

CDR3 DNA: TGTGCCAGCAGTGCAAGACAGGGGATAGTCACAGATACGCAGTATTTT
CDR3 protein: CASSARQGIVTDTQYF
J gene: TRBJ2-3
V gene: TRBV6-1
D gene: TRBD1
clone size: .

CDR3 DNA: TGTGCCAGCAGCTACGACAGGGGGCGGCAGTTCTTC
CDR3 protein: CASSYDRGRQFF
J gene: TRBJ2-1
V gene: TRBV7-9
D gene: TRBD1
clone size: .

CDR3 DNA: TGTGCCAGCAGTTCAGACAGGGTTTTCACTGAAGCTTTCTTT
CDR3 protein: CASSSDRVFTEAFF
J gene: TRBJ1-1
V gene: TRBV6-5
D gene: TRBD1
clone size: .

CDR3 DNA: TGTGCCAGTAGTATCGGACAGGGAACTGAAGCTTTCTTT
CDR3 protein: CASSIGQGTEAFF
J gene: TRBJ1-1
V gene: TRBV19
D gene: TRBD1
clone size: once

CDR3 DNA: TGTGCCAGCAGTTTCTCTCTAGCCCTCTTATCCTACGAGCAGTACTTC
CDR3 protein: CASSFSLALLSYEQYF
J gene: TRBJ2-7
V gene: TRBV28
D gene: .
clone size: .

CDR3 DNA: TGTGCCAGCAGCGACGGGACTAGTAGGGAGACCCAGTACTTC
CDR3 protein: CASSDGTSRETQYF
J gene: TRBJ2-5
V gene: TRBV9
D gene: TRBD2
clone size: .

CDR3 DNA: TGTGCCAGCAGCCCAGGGGACAGACGGTACTTC
CDR3 protein: CASSPGDRRYF
J gene: TRBJ2-7
V gene: TRBV3-1/TRBV3-2
D gene: TRBD1
clone size: .

CDR3 DNA: TGTGCTAGTGGTTTGGTACTTGCGGGGGCCACCGCCAATGAGCAGTTCTTC
CDR3 protein: CASGLVLAGATANEQFF
J gene: TRBJ2-1
V gene: TRBV12-5
D gene: .
clone size: .

CDR3 DNA: TGTGCCAGCAGTGGACAGGTGGGAAACACCATATATTTT
CDR3 protein: CASSGQVGNTIYF
J gene: TRBJ1-3
V gene: TRBV25-1
D gene: .
clone size: .

CDR3 DNA: TGTGCCAGCAGTGAACGCGGGGGCGACTATGGCTACACCTTC
CDR3 protein: CASSERGGDYGYTF
J gene: TRBJ1-2
V gene: TRBV2
D gene: .
clone size: .

CDR3 DNA: TGTGCCAGCAGTTTTCAGACCGGGGAGCTGTTTTTT
CDR3 protein: CASSFQTGELFF
J gene: TRBJ2-2
V gene: TRBV12-3/TRBV12-4
D gene: .
clone size: once

CDR3 DNA: TGTGCCAGCAGCTTCAGGGGAAAAACTGAAGCTTTCTTT
CDR3 protein: CASSFRGKTEAFF
J gene: TRBJ1-1
V gene: TRBV13
D gene: .
clone size: .

CDR3 DNA: TGTGCCAGCAGCCCCCCAGTGAAGGGAGGCGAGCAGTACTTC
CDR3 protein: CASSPPVKGGEQYF
J gene: TRBJ2-7
V gene: TRBV7-9
D gene: .
clone size: .

CDR3 DNA: TGTGCCAGCAGCTCGGGACAGAAGATGTATGGCTACACCTTC
CDR3 protein: CASSSGQKMYGYTF
J gene: TRBJ1-2
V gene: TRBV28
D gene: TRBD1
clone size: .

CDR3 DNA: TGTGCCTGGACCAGGACAGGGGACTATGGCTACACCTTC
CDR3 protein: CAWTRTGDYGYTF
J gene: TRBJ1-2
V gene: TRBV30
D gene: TRBD1
clone size: .

CDR3 DNA: TGCAGCGTTGTGGAGGGGAAAAACTATGGCTACACCTTC
CDR3 protein: CSVVEGKNYGYTF
J gene: TRBJ1-2
V gene: TRBV29-1
D gene: .
clone size: .

CDR3 DNA: TGTGCCAGCAGCCTAAGGGACAGGATAGATTTAAACACCGGGGAGCTGTTTTTT
CDR3 protein: CASSLRDRIDLNTGELFF
J gene: TRBJ2-2
V gene: TRBV7-9
D gene: TRBD1
clone size: .

CDR3 DNA: TGTGCCAGCGACGGACTAGCGGGGGTCCCCAATGAGCAGTTCTTC
CDR3 protein: CASDGLAGVPNEQFF
J gene: TRBJ2-1
V gene: TRBV6-5
D gene: TRBD2
clone size: .

CDR3 DNA: TGTGCCAGTAGTCAGGGAAGCTCCTACAATGAGCAGTTCTTC
CDR3 protein: CASSQGSSYNEQFF
J gene: TRBJ2-1
V gene: TRBV19
D gene: .
clone size: .

CDR3 DNA: TGTGCCTCGGGACAGGGGGCAGTGGGGCCCCAGCATTTT
CDR3 protein: CASGQGAVGPQHF
J gene: TRBJ1-5
V gene: TRBV24-1
D gene: TRBD1
clone size: .

CDR3 DNA: TGTGCCAGCAGCGTGACCGGGACAGGGGGTTATAGCAATCAGCCCCAGCATTTT
CDR3 protein: CASSVTGTGGYSNQPQHF
J gene: TRBJ1-5
V gene: TRBV27
D gene: TRBD1
clone size: .

CDR3 DNA: TGCGCCAGCAGCTTGGGACTAGCGGGGGGCCAAGAGACCCAGTACTTC
CDR3 protein: CASSLGLAGGQETQYF
J gene: TRBJ2-5
V gene: TRBV5-1
D gene: TRBD2
clone size: .

CDR3 DNA: TGTGCCACCAGTGGCGAGACAGATACGCAGTATTTT
CDR3 protein: CATSGETDTQYF
J gene: TRBJ2-3
V gene: TRBV24-1
D gene: .
clone size: .

CDR3 DNA: TGTGCCAGCAGCTTTCACAGGGATGCTAACTATGGCTACACCTTC
CDR3 protein: CASSFHRDANYGYTF
J gene: TRBJ1-2
V gene: TRBV7-4
D gene: .
clone size: once

CDR3 DNA: TGTGCCAGCAGCTTAGTTTACGTCCAGGGGAATTCACCCCTCCACTTT
CDR3 protein: CASSLVYVQGNSPLHF
J gene: TRBJ1-6
V gene: TRBV7-2
D gene: .
clone size: many

CDR3 DNA: TGTGCCAGCAGGACAGGCTCTGGAAACACCATATATTTT
CDR3 protein: CASRTGSGNTIYF
J gene: TRBJ1-3
V gene: TRBV6-5
D gene: .
clone size: .

CDR3 DNA: TGCGCCAGCATCGCGGACAGGAATAATTCACCCCTCCACTTT
CDR3 protein: CASIADRNNSPLHF
J gene: TRBJ1-6
V gene: TRBV10-2
D gene: TRBD1
clone size: .

CDR3 DNA: TGTGCCACCAGCGCTGCGGGTCGTTCCTACAATGAGCAGTTCTTC
CDR3 protein: CATSAAGRSYNEQFF
J gene: TRBJ2-1
V gene: TRBV28
D gene: .
clone size: .

CDR3 DNA: TGTGCCAGCAGACCACCAGAGGGTGGAGGCTATGGCTACACCTTC
CDR3 protein: CASRPPEGGGYGYTF
J gene: TRBJ1-2
V gene: TRBV27
D gene: .
clone size: .

CDR3 DNA: TGTGCCAGCAGCCGAGTGAGGGACACCGGGGAGCTGTTTTTT
CDR3 protein: CASSRVRDTGELFF
J gene: TRBJ2-2
V gene: TRBV7-9
D gene: .
clone size: .

CDR3 DNA: TGTGCCACTGCGACTAGCGGGGGACGAATTGTGCGCGAGCAGTACTTC
CDR3 protein: CATATSGGRIVREQYF
J gene: TRBJ2-7
V gene: TRBV2
D gene: TRBD2
clone size: .

CDR3 DNA: TGCAGTGCTAGTTCTTTGGCGGGGGGATGGGATACGCAGTATTTT
CDR3 protein: CSASSLAGGWDTQYF
J gene: TRBJ2-3
V gene: TRBV20-1
D gene: TRBD2
clone size: .

CDR3 DNA: TGTGCCAGCAGTTACGGACTCGGAGGACAGGGTGGCTACACCTTC
CDR3 protein: CASSYGLGGQGGYTF
J gene: TRBJ1-2
V gene: TRBV27
D gene: TRBD1
clone size: .

CDR3 DNA: TGTGCCACCAGCGGGACACCTTATAATTCACCCCTCCACTTT
CDR3 protein: CATSGTPYNSPLHF
J gene: TRBJ1-6
V gene: TRBV15
D gene: .
clone size: .